Reported below is one T cell receptor beta chain. The antigen is not known. This entry is derived from a study of long-term antiretroviral therapy in people with HIV. The germline V gene encodes CDR1 MNHEY and CDR2 SVGAGI. The CDR3 totals 15 residues. V dropped 6 bases and J dropped 1; count of bases not matched to a gene: 8. Treatment for all HIV-infected participants took place in the United States. Notes on the study in general: The range of CDR3 lengths in HIV repertoires proved narrower than that found in controls.

With survey level as its setting, the immunoSEQ assay was v3.0. The method was immunoSEQ multiplex PCR; TCRdb's version includes in-frame clones alone and lacks a portion of them. This table has tens of thousands of clones, roughly three quarters appearing once. This specimen consisted of unsorted PBMCs, obtained 1.1 years before starting antiretroviral therapy. The rearrangement joins TRBV6-5 to TRBJ2-7; 8 bases line up with TRBD2. The source is a woman in her thirties or forties with HIV. CDR3 loop: CASSESGRGSYEQYF. CDR3 nucleotides: TGTGCCAGCAGCGAAAGCGGGAGAGGGTCCTACGAGCAGTACTTC.